One sample yielded the 26 T cell receptor beta chains listed below, sequenced in a study of T cell changes during pregnancy in multiple sclerosis. Data came from immunoSEQ multiplex PCR; TCRdb stores just in-frame clones and leaves some out. The profile shows approximately 42,000 clones, under 90% of them singletons. Sequenced material: CD4+ T cells from peripheral blood mononuclear cells, taken before pregnancy. These receptors all stem from a female donor with multiple sclerosis, enrolled in a pregnancy study.

The rearrangement uses TRBV19 and TRBJ2-1; D perhaps matches TRBD1 (5 bases). The CDR3 is 15 amino acids. Germline V lookup: CDR1 LNHDA, CDR2 SQIVND (reference sequence). Trimming removed 6 bases at V and 3 bases at J, with 15 bases between. The CDR3 sequence: CASRGLSKGYNEQFF. As DNA, the CDR3 is TGTGCCAGTAGGGGGCTTTCAAAAGGCTACAATGAGCAGTTCTTC.

This chain uses TRBV4-3 with TRBJ2-7; TRBD1 matches 7 bases. After removal of 0 bases from V and 6 bases from J, the junction contained 14 bases not matched to a gene. This CDR3 contains 17 residues. Germline CDR1 reads LGHNA; CDR2 reads YSLEER. The CDR3 region has the DNA TGCGCCAGCAGCCAAGATGGGACAGTGGGTCCTACGGGCGAGCAGTACTTC. Protein: CASSQDGTVGPTGEQYF.

The genes are TRBV6-6 and TRBJ2-7, with D tentatively TRBD2 (5 bases). The CDR3 spans 12 residues. V dropped 5 bases and J dropped 7 bases, with 12 bases sitting between them. Germline-derived CDR1 and CDR2 are MNHNY and SVGAGI (reference sequence). In DNA form, the CDR3 reads TGTGCCAGCAGTCCCCAAGGGAGAGAGCAGTACTTC. The encoded protein is CASSPQGREQYF.

This rearrangement joins TRBV5-4 to TRBJ1-2, with TRBD1 identical over 7 bases. Looked up from germline, CDR1 is SGHNT and CDR2 is YYREEE (reference sequence). The J segment lost 5 bases and the V segment lost 0 bases, leaving 7 bases of the junction unmatched. The CDR3 runs to 15 residues. The CDR3: CASSLGGQAVYGYTF. Here the CDR3 DNA reads TGTGCCAGCAGCTTGGGTGGACAGGCGGTTTATGGCTACACCTTC.

Here the CDR3 DNA reads TGTGCCAGCAGTTTATACGCATATTCCGGGACAGCTCAAGAGACCCAGTACTTC. It translates to CASSLYAYSGTAQETQYF. The V call is TRBV27, the J call TRBJ2-5; 7 bases are shared with TRBD1. CDR1 and CDR2 (germline): MNHEY, SMNVEV (reference sequence). The V and J ends lost 1 base and 2 bases, in that order; junction bases with no gene match: 13. CDR3 length: 18 residues.

The chain employs TRBV7-2 and TRBJ1-3, with D tentatively TRBD1 (5 bases). CDR3 length: 14 residues. Germline V gene sequence: CDR1 SGHTA, CDR2 FQGNSA. Trimming pared 4 bases from V and 2 bases from J, leaving 9 bases between. The CDR3 here is CASSWGGAGNTIYF. In DNA, the CDR3 is TGTGCCAGCAGCTGGGGCGGAGCTGGAAACACCATATATTTT.

The chain combines TRBV6-5 with TRBJ2-1; 9 positions agree with TRBD1. Germline V gene sequence: CDR1 MNHEY, CDR2 SVGAGI. The CDR3 has 16 amino acids. With V trimmed by 0 bases and J by 9 bases, 9 bases remained unmatched. The CDR3 is CASSYSGTGLSSEQFF. The CDR3 DNA is TGTGCCAGCAGTTACTCGGGGACAGGGCTGAGTAGTGAGCAGTTCTTC.

Only one count was recorded for this clone. The V gene is TRBV7-9, the J gene TRBJ2-2; 7 bases line up with TRBD1. The V and J ends lost 2 bases and 3 bases, in that order; junction bases with no gene match: 0. CDR1 SEHNR and CDR2 FQNEAQ come from the germline V gene (reference sequence). The CDR3 loop spans 14 amino acids. This chain's CDR3 is CASSLQGDTGELFF. The CDR3 DNA sequence: TGTGCCAGCAGCTTACAGGGGGACACCGGGGAGCTGTTTTTT.

The chain couples TRBV18 to TRBJ2-3; 7 nucleotides line up with TRBD2. Unmatched junction bases numbered 4, after V lost 3 bases and J lost 4 bases. Germline values: CDR1 KGHSH, CDR2 LQKENI. The CDR3 length is 14 residues. The CDR3 DNA reads as TGTGCCAGCTCACCTCTCGGACTAGCAGATACGCAGTATTTT. As protein: CASSPLGLADTQYF.

The rearrangement joins TRBV5-8 to TRBJ2-5; 8 bases line up with TRBD1. The CDR3 is 15 amino acids. Looked up from germline, CDR1 is SGHTS and CDR2 is YDEGEE. The V gene end was trimmed by 10 bases and the J gene end by 1 base; junction bases not matched to a gene: 12. CDR3 bases: TGTGCCGGGCAAAACAGGGGGTCGGGCCAAGAGACCCAGTACTTC. It codes for CAGQNRGSGQETQYF.

The chain couples TRBV27 to TRBJ2-4; TRBD2 matches at 8 bases. The CDR3 is made up of 15 amino acids. Per the germline V gene, CDR1 is MNHEY and CDR2 is SMNVEV (reference sequence). Trimming removed 5 bases from V and 3 bases from J; junction bases left unmatched: 6. The CDR3 loop is CASSREGLGKNIQYF. CDR3 DNA: TGTGCCAGCAGTCGGGAGGGTTTGGGCAAAAACATTCAGTACTTC.

The chain combines TRBV6-1 with TRBJ1-2; weak D call: TRBD1 (5 bases). V was cut by 4 bases and J by 0 bases, with 12 bases left in between. Germline CDR1 MNHNS, CDR2 SASEGT. The CDR3 sequence is 15 residues long. The CDR3 sequence is CASSVDRSANYGYTF. CDR3 nucleotides: TGTGCCAGCAGTGTAGACAGATCAGCTAACTATGGCTACACCTTC.

The chain is built from TRBV4-3 and TRBJ1-1, with 7 bases that match TRBD1. V trimming: 3 bases; J trimming: 1 base; junction bases outside the gene matches: 2. Per germline, CDR1 LGHNA and CDR2 YSLEER. The CDR3 consists of 14 residues. The CDR3 is CASSQGDRNTEAFF. For the CDR3, the DNA is TGCGCCAGCAGCCAGGGGGACAGGAACACTGAAGCTTTCTTT.

The chain uses TRBV18 and TRBJ1-1; no clear D. The CDR3 contains 13 residues. V shed 2 bases and J shed 2 bases, with 6 bases lying between them. CDR1 KGHSH and CDR2 LQKENI come from the germline V gene. The CDR3 loop reads CASSPGRNTEAFF. The DNA for the CDR3 is TGTGCCAGCTCACCAGGGAGAAACACTGAAGCTTTCTTT.

This chain links TRBV7-2 with TRBJ2-1; 11 nucleotides match TRBD2. The CDR3 totals 15 residues. V gave up 5 bases and J gave up 6 bases; unmatched junction bases: 6. Germline V lookup: CDR1 SGHTA, CDR2 FQGNSA. CDR3 residues: CASSQASGGSNEQFF. In DNA, the CDR3 is TGTGCCAGCAGCCAAGCTAGCGGGGGGAGCAATGAGCAGTTCTTC.

This rearrangement joins TRBV27 to TRBJ1-1; 7 bases fit TRBD1. The germline CDR1 and CDR2 sequences are MNHEY and SMNVEV (reference sequence). Germline trimming cut 2 bases from V and 3 bases from J; bases unmatched to any gene: 3. The CDR3 has 14 residues. This chain's CDR3 is CASSLARGDTEAFF. The CDR3 DNA follows: TGTGCCAGCAGTTTAGCCAGGGGGGACACTGAAGCTTTCTTT.

The chain joins TRBV9 to TRBJ2-4; D is undetermined. The germline V gene has CDR1 SGDLS and CDR2 YYNGEE. This CDR3 has 12 residues. V was trimmed by 2 bases and J by 6 bases, leaving 6 bases between them. In DNA form, the CDR3 reads TGTGCCAGCAGCGTGTCAGGAAACATTCAGTACTTC. It encodes CASSVSGNIQYF.

The genes are TRBV6-1 and TRBJ2-3, with D tentatively TRBD1 (6 bases). Germline lookup yields CDR1 MNHNS and CDR2 SASEGT. Between the trimmed V and J ends, which lost 1 base and 2 bases, there was a span of 7 bases. This CDR3 region has 14 residues. The CDR3 bases are TGTGCCAGCAGTGAAGACAGGGCCACAGATACGCAGTATTTT. Translation: CASSEDRATDTQYF.

This chain connects TRBV7-2 to TRBJ1-2, with D possibly TRBD1 on 5 matching bases. The CDR3 is 16 amino acids. CDR1 and CDR2 (germline): SGHTA, FQGNSA. Trimming removed 1 base at V and 8 bases at J, with 20 bases between. The CDR3 region is CASSLGRQGLLGGYTF. The CDR3 region has the DNA TGTGCCAGCAGCTTAGGTCGGCAGGGCCTTTTGGGGGGCTACACCTTC.

This chain joins TRBV5-1 and TRBJ1-2, with TRBD1 matching 10 bases. V lost 3 bases, J lost 14 bases, and 10 bases stayed unmatched. Germline V CDR1 and CDR2: SGHRS, YFSETQ. The CDR3 has 13 residues. The CDR3 DNA is TGCGCCAGCAGCTGGGGACAGGGGAAAGCAGGGACCTTC. This sequence encodes CASSWGQGKAGTF.

Details on this clone: The CDR3 carries no conserved terminal phenylalanine or tryptophan, so it likely arises from a read error. The chain uses TRBV19 and TRBJ1-6; 8 positions match TRBD1. The CDR3 spans 16 residues. The V gene end was trimmed by 4 bases and the J gene end by 10 bases; junction bases not matched to a gene: 12. Germline values: CDR1 LNHDA, CDR2 SQIVND (reference sequence). CDR3: CASSSQQGVGGSPLHL. CDR3 nucleotide sequence: TGTGCCAGTAGTAGTCAACAGGGGGTCGGTGGATCACCCCTCCACCTT.

The count of this clone is one. This chain links TRBV29-1 with TRBJ1-2; no firm D call. The germline V gene has CDR1 SQVTM and CDR2 ANQGSEA. Trimming removed 3 bases from V and 7 bases from J, with 12 bases in between. The CDR3 has 12 residues. CDR3 amino acids: CSVDPLEAGYTF. The CDR3, as DNA: TGCAGCGTTGACCCCTTGGAGGCTGGCTACACCTTC.

The chain has TRBV6-1 and TRBJ1-5; D possibly corresponds to TRBD1 (5 bases). The CDR3 is 15 residues long. V was pared by 3 bases and J by 3 bases, with 12 bases between. CDR1 MNHNS and CDR2 SASEGT come from the germline V gene. The CDR3 nucleotides are TGTGCCAGCAGTGAGGGGGGATCACCCAATCAGCCCCAGCATTTT. It encodes CASSEGGSPNQPQHF.

The genes are TRBV7-2 and TRBJ2-1, with a tentative D call TRBD2 (6 bases). V was cut by 5 bases and J by 7 bases, with 15 bases left in between. The germline CDR1 and CDR2 sequences are SGHTA and FQGNSA. The CDR3 spans 14 residues. The CDR3 nucleotides read TGTGCCAGCAGCCCGATGGCTAGCGCAAATGAGCAGTTCTTC. Residues: CASSPMASANEQFF. Drawing the rest from reference TRBV7-2 and TRBJ2-1, the complete variable domain is GAGVSQSPSNKVTEKGKDVELRCDPISGHTALYWYRQSLGQGLEFLIYFQGNSAPDKSGLPSDRFSAERTGGSVSTLTIQRTQQEDSAVYLCASSPMASANEQFFGPGTRLTVL.

V is TRBV6-1 and J is TRBJ2-1; a weak D match, TRBD1 (5 bases). V shed 6 bases and J shed 5 bases, with 14 bases lying between them. This CDR3 is 14 amino acids long. CDR1 MNHNS and CDR2 SASEGT come from the germline V gene. CDR3 loop: CASRKRGANNEQFF. The CDR3 DNA sequence: TGTGCCAGCAGGAAACGTGGGGCCAACAATGAGCAGTTCTTC.

The chain has TRBV27 and TRBJ1-2; 10 bases align to TRBD1. V trimming: 4 bases; J trimming: 6 bases; junction bases outside the gene matches: 2. The CDR3 runs to 13 residues. In germline, CDR1 is MNHEY, CDR2 SMNVEV (reference sequence). CDR3 DNA: TGTGCCAGCAGTTACGGGACAGGGGATGGCTACACCTTC. This gives the protein CASSYGTGDGYTF.